A selection of T cell receptor beta chains follows, all from one sample in a study of spatial heterogeneity in lung cancer. A single record per CDR3 protein comes from TCRdb applying MiXCR to the 5' RACE reads. The sample lists some 80,000 distinct CDR3 sequences; around 7.8% were seen once. The starting material was PBMCs, obtained at surgery. The receptors here all came from a male donor with early-stage non-small cell lung cancer. Each CDR3 is given with its conserved first and last residue. The order of the fields is J gene, clone size, D gene, V gene, CDR3 DNA, CDR3 protein. The D gene is left open where the match is weak. A clone size is listed for some rows: how often the clone was seen (once, few, many), or a class if it is expanded.

TRBJ1-6,NA,TRBD1,TRBV7-9,TGTGCCAGCAGCTCACAGGGGGCGATACATAATTCACCCCTCCACTTT,CASSSQGAIHNSPLHF
TRBJ1-5,NA,NA,TRBV7-9,TGTGCCAGCAGCTCTCTCGGGGGGGGCAATCAGCCCCAGCATTTT,CASSSLGGGNQPQHF
TRBJ2-7,NA,NA,TRBV7-6,TGTGCCAGCAGCCCCCAACCGACTCACTACGAGCAGTACTTC,CASSPQPTHYEQYF
TRBJ1-1,NA,NA,TRBV5-4,TGTGCCAGCAGCGGCCTAAACACTGAAGCTTTCTTT,CASSGLNTEAFF
TRBJ2-1,NA,TRBD1,TRBV6-1,TGTGCCAGCAGTGACCGTGGGACAGGAGTCTTTCGGAATGAGCAGTTCTTC,CASSDRGTGVFRNEQFF
TRBJ2-5,many,TRBD1,TRBV6-6,TGTGCCAGCAGTTACACCACCGGGACAGGGGAAGAGACCCAGTACTTC,CASSYTTGTGEETQYF
TRBJ2-3,many,NA,TRBV20-1,TGCAGTGCTAGAGGGCGGTCCGCAGATACGCAGTATTTT,CSARGRSADTQYF
TRBJ2-7,NA,NA,TRBV11-1,TGTGCCAGCGCGGGGGCGAGGGGAAACGAACAGTACTTC,CASAGARGNEQYF
TRBJ1-1,NA,NA,TRBV30,TGTGCCTGGAAATGGGGTAGTTGGGAGCCGGACACTGAAGCTTTCTTT,CAWKWGSWEPDTEAFF
TRBJ2-7,few,TRBD2,TRBV5-4,TGTGCCAGCAGCGCTGGACTAGCGGGAGACTACGAGCAGTACTTC,CASSAGLAGDYEQYF
TRBJ2-2,many,NA,TRBV19,TGTGCCAGTGTTTTAAACACCGGGGAGCTGTTTTTT,CASVLNTGELFF
TRBJ2-5,many,NA,TRBV29-1,TGCAGCGTTGTGGGCAGGGTAGGAGAGACCCAGTACTTC,CSVVGRVGETQYF
TRBJ2-7,many,NA,TRBV7-6,TGTGCCAGCAGCTTAGGGGGGGCCAGCGAGCAGTACTTC,CASSLGGASEQYF
TRBJ2-1,NA,NA,TRBV18,TGTGCCAGCTCTCCCTCCTACAATGAGCAGTTCTTC,CASSPSYNEQFF
TRBJ1-1,NA,NA,TRBV7-9,TGTGCCAGCAGCTCGAAGACAGACATGAACACTGAAGCTTTCTTT,CASSSKTDMNTEAFF
TRBJ2-6,NA,NA,TRBV2,TGTGCCAGCAGCGTGGCCAAGGGGTACGGGGCCAACGTCCTGACTTTC,CASSVAKGYGANVLTF
TRBJ1-5,many,NA,TRBV30,TGTGCCTGGACTGTCGGTTCAGGGGGCAATCAGCCCCAGCATTTT,CAWTVGSGGNQPQHF
TRBJ1-5,many,NA,TRBV12-3/TRBV12-4,TGTGCCAGCTCAGTGTATAGCAATCAGCCCCAGCATTTT,CASSVYSNQPQHF
TRBJ2-7,many,NA,TRBV6-2/TRBV6-3,TGTGCCAGCAGTTACTTCACGGTGGACGAGCAGTACTTC,CASSYFTVDEQYF
TRBJ2-2,few,NA,TRBV24-1,TGTGCCACCAGTGATTTGACGCACACCGGGGAGCTGTTTTTT,CATSDLTHTGELFF
TRBJ2-1,many,TRBD2,TRBV29-1,TGCAGCGTTGAAGGGAGACTAGCGGGGGACCACGGTGAGCAGTTCTTC,CSVEGRLAGDHGEQFF
TRBJ2-6,many,TRBD1,TRBV2,TGTGCCAGCTCGACAGGGGATGGGCCTGGGGCCAACGTCCTGACTTTC,CASSTGDGPGANVLTF
TRBJ2-4,many,TRBD2,TRBV5-1,TGCGCCAGCAGCTTGGGACTAGCGGGAGGGGAAAACATTCAGTACTTC,CASSLGLAGGENIQYF
TRBJ2-7,many,NA,TRBV4-2,TGTGCCAGCAGCCAAGAACTCCATTACGAGCAGTACTTC,CASSQELHYEQYF
TRBJ2-5,few,NA,TRBV15,TGTGCCACCAGCGCCCGACAGGGAGGGGAGACCCAGTACTTC,CATSARQGGETQYF
TRBJ2-3,many,TRBD1,TRBV12-3/TRBV12-4,TGTGCCAGCAGGTTGGGACAGGGAACCACAGATACGCAGTATTTT,CASRLGQGTTDTQYF
TRBJ1-5,many,TRBD1,TRBV4-2,TGTGCCAGCAGCCCAGAACATGGGACAGGGAGCAATCAGCCCCAGCATTTT,CASSPEHGTGSNQPQHF
TRBJ1-1,many,NA,TRBV6-2/TRBV6-3,TGTGCCAGCAGTGTGCCCTGGCGCACTGAAGCTTTCTTT,CASSVPWRTEAFF
TRBJ2-7,NA,NA,TRBV7-2,TGTGCCAGCAGCTTATATCTGATGAACGAGCAGTACTTC,CASSLYLMNEQYF
TRBJ1-4,NA,NA,TRBV20-1,TGCAGTGCTAGAGATCCACGAGGGCCGAGTGAAAAACTGTTTTTT,CSARDPRGPSEKLFF
TRBJ1-5,NA,NA,TRBV6-1,TGTGCCAGCAGTGAAGCGGTGGGGAGTTTAAGCAATCAGCCCCAGCATTTT,CASSEAVGSLSNQPQHF
TRBJ1-1,many,NA,TRBV7-2,TGTGCCAGCTCCCTAACATCGGGTTTCACTGAAGCTTTCTTT,CASSLTSGFTEAFF
TRBJ2-7,many,NA,TRBV7-6,TGTGCCAGCAGCTTATTGGCAGACTCCTACGAGCAGTACTTC,CASSLLADSYEQYF
TRBJ1-6,many,TRBD1,TRBV7-2,TGTGCCAGCAGCCAGAGACAGGGGTTCAGCTCCTATAATTCACCCCTCCACTTT,CASSQRQGFSSYNSPLHF
TRBJ1-1,many,NA,TRBV5-1,TGCGCCAGCAGCTTGGAGTACAACACTGAAGCTTTCTTT,CASSLEYNTEAFF
TRBJ2-3,many,NA,TRBV7-8,TGTGCCAGCAGCAGCCCGCTGATGGCCCTTAGCACAGATACGCAGTATTTT,CASSSPLMALSTDTQYF
TRBJ2-3,few,TRBD1,TRBV20-1,TGCAGTGCTATGCCGGGACAGGGGGCTCTAGATACGCAGTATTTT,CSAMPGQGALDTQYF
TRBJ2-3,NA,NA,TRBV5-5,TGTGCCAGCAGCTTGATGGGGAGCACAGATACGCAGTATTTT,CASSLMGSTDTQYF
TRBJ2-7,many,TRBD2,TRBV4-1,TGCGCCAGCAGCTACCTTAGCGGGAGCTCCTACGAGCAGTACTTC,CASSYLSGSSYEQYF
TRBJ2-7,many,TRBD2,TRBV27,TGTGCCAGCGGACCCTTTAGCGGGGGCGAGCAGTACTTC,CASGPFSGGEQYF
TRBJ2-2,NA,TRBD2,TRBV4-2,TGTGCCAGCAGCCAACGGGGACTAGCCGATAACACCGGGGAGCTGTTTTTT,CASSQRGLADNTGELFF
TRBJ1-1,many,NA,TRBV5-1,TGCGCCAGCAGCGATGGCCGTCGGGCAGGTGAAGCTTTCTTT,CASSDGRRAGEAFF
TRBJ2-1,many,NA,TRBV7-2,TGTGCCAGCAGCTTGGGCGGAGCAAGGGATGAGCAGTTCTTC,CASSLGGARDEQFF
TRBJ2-7,many,NA,TRBV7-8,TGTGCCAGCAGCTTAGCGACCTACGAGCAGTACTTC,CASSLATYEQYF
TRBJ2-3,many,NA,TRBV29-1,TGCAGCGTTGAACAGGGCATTGGAGATACGCAGTATTTT,CSVEQGIGDTQYF
TRBJ2-6,NA,NA,TRBV12-3/TRBV12-4,TGTGCCACCTGGGGAGCTGGGGCCAACGTCCTGACTTTC,CATWGAGANVLTF
TRBJ2-3,few,TRBD2,TRBV19,TGTGCCAGTAGTATTCAGCCCGAACTAGCGGGAAGCACAGATACGCAGTATTTT,CASSIQPELAGSTDTQYF
TRBJ2-1,NA,NA,TRBV6-2/TRBV6-3,TGTGCCAGCAGTTACTCTGCGGGTTACAATGAGCAGTTCTTC,CASSYSAGYNEQFF
TRBJ2-3,NA,NA,TRBV4-3,TGCGCCAGCAGCCGAACGACAGCCTCTAGCACAGATACGCAGTATTTT,CASSRTTASSTDTQYF
TRBJ1-5,many,TRBD1,TRBV12-3/TRBV12-4,TGTGCCAGCAGCCCTACAGGGGGCGGTCAGCCCCAGCATTTT,CASSPTGGGQPQHF
TRBJ2-7,few,TRBD2,TRBV5-1,TGCGCCAGCAGCATGGGGAGGGCCTACGAGCAGTACTTC,CASSMGRAYEQYF
TRBJ2-2,NA,NA,TRBV6-1,TGTGCCAGCAGTGAACAGCGGATCACCGGGGAGCTGTTTTTT,CASSEQRITGELFF
TRBJ2-7,few,NA,TRBV23-1,TGCGCCAGCAGTCAATCGCTGGACAAAGATAAGTCCTACGAGCAGTACTTC,CASSQSLDKDKSYEQYF
TRBJ2-2,NA,NA,TRBV19,TGTGCCAGTAGTATCTCGAGATGGGAGCTGTTTTTT,CASSISRWELFF
TRBJ2-6,few,TRBD1,TRBV18,TGTGCCAGCTCATCCTGGACAGGGAGTGGGGCCAACGTCCTGACTTTC,CASSSWTGSGANVLTF
TRBJ2-2,few,NA,TRBV18,TGTGCCAGCTCACCACCATGGACGGGCTCGAACACCGGGGAGCTGTTTTTT,CASSPPWTGSNTGELFF